These 19 T cell receptor beta chains share one sample of origin, sequenced in a study of control samples from healthy donors and cancer patients. Assay: immunoSEQ multiplex PCR; the TCRdb copy retains only in-frame clones and omits some. This repertoire shows more than 35,000 clones, 80% to 90% found once; its top ten account for about 22%. What was sequenced was PBMCs. The receptors here all came from a woman in her fifties or sixties with lung cancer.

V usage is TRBV29-1 and J usage is TRBJ2-2; 7 bases align to TRBD1. Germline CDR1 is SQVTM and CDR2 is ANQGSEA. V lost 8 bases to trimming and J lost 0 bases; unmatched junction nucleotides: 6. CDR3 length equals 14 residues. The CDR3 sequence is CSFTGTANTGELFF. The CDR3 DNA reads TGCAGCTTTACCGGGACAGCGAACACCGGGGAGCTGTTTTTT.

This clone was seen a handful of times. This chain links TRBV19 with TRBJ1-1, with unresolved D. Per germline, CDR1 LNHDA and CDR2 SQIVND (reference sequence). Trimming shortened V by 7 bases and J by 1 base, and 13 bases separated the two germline ends. The CDR3 runs to 14 residues. The CDR3: CASTAVIANTEAFF. CDR3 nucleotide sequence: TGTGCCAGTACGGCCGTAATAGCGAACACTGAAGCTTTCTTT.

The V and J genes are TRBV27 and TRBJ2-7, with D tentatively TRBD2 (6 bases). CDR1 MNHEY and CDR2 SMNVEV come from the germline V gene (reference sequence). The V and J ends lost 3 bases and 6 bases respectively, with 9 bases between them. The CDR3 has 12 residues. This CDR3 reads CASSLGGGEQYF. The CDR3 coding sequence is TGTGCCAGCAGTTTGGGAGGTGGCGAGCAGTACTTC.

The V gene is TRBV11-2, the J gene TRBJ1-1; D gene uncertain. Trimming took 5 bases from V and 5 from J, leaving 24 bases between them. The length of the CDR3 is 17 residues. CDR1 and CDR2 from the germline V gene are SGHAT and FQNNGV. CDR3 region: CASSPSERPSRGTEAFF. The DNA of the CDR3 is TGTGCCAGCAGCCCTTCAGAGAGGCCCTCTCGAGGTACTGAAGCTTTCTTT. Based on the CDR3 plus reference TRBV11-2 and TRBJ1-1, the full variable domain is EAGVAQSPRYKIIEKRQSVAFWCNPISGHATLYWYQQILGQGPKLLIQFQNNGVVDDSQLPKDRFSAERLKGVDSTLKIQPAKLEDSAVYLCASSPSERPSRGTEAFFGQGTRLTVV.

The chain employs TRBV30 and TRBJ1-2, with a weak D call TRBD1 (5 bases). The V and J ends lost 0 bases and 5 bases respectively, with 13 bases between them. The CDR3 consists of 14 residues. Germline values: CDR1 GTSNPN, CDR2 SVGIG (reference sequence). CDR3 sequence: CAWSVLRQRYGYTF. Here the CDR3 DNA reads TGTGCCTGGAGTGTACTGAGACAGAGGTATGGCTACACCTTC.

In this sample, this clone turned up a few times. The rearrangement joins TRBV11-1 to TRBJ2-2, with D uncertain. From germline, CDR1 is SGHAT and CDR2 FQDESV (reference sequence). V lost 3 bases to trimming and J lost 10 bases, with 6 bases between them. This CDR3 comprises 11 residues. The CDR3 DNA is TGTGCCAGCAGCTTGGCCGAGGAGCTGTTTTTT. It is translated as CASSLAEELFF.

This chain links TRBV29-1 with TRBJ1-2; perhaps TRBD1 as D (6 bases). This CDR3 contains 13 residues. The germline V gene has CDR1 SQVTM and CDR2 ANQGSEA. With 6 bases removed from V and 3 bases from J, the gap between germline ends came to 14 bases. In DNA form, the CDR3 reads TGCAGCGTCACAGGGAGAGGGGACTATGGCTACACCTTC. It encodes CSVTGRGDYGYTF.

The chain recombines TRBV10-1 with TRBJ2-3; D is possibly TRBD2 (5 bases). V lost 6 bases, J lost 0 bases, and 7 bases lay in between. This CDR3 has 13 residues. Germline CDR1 and CDR2: WNHNN and SYGVQD (reference sequence). CDR3 loop: CASSGESTDTQYF. DNA of the CDR3: TGCGCCAGCAGCGGGGAGAGCACAGATACGCAGTATTTT.

V is TRBV2 and J is TRBJ1-1; the match to TRBD1 covers 7 bases. CDR3 length: 13 residues. The V gene end was trimmed by 6 bases and the J gene end by 6 bases; junction bases not matched to a gene: 7. The germline V gene encodes CDR1 SNHLY and CDR2 FYNNEI. Here the CDR3 reads CASRMGQRAEAFF. The CDR3 nucleotides read TGTGCCAGCAGGATGGGACAGCGGGCTGAAGCTTTCTTT. Complete variable domain (other parts from reference TRBV2 and TRBJ1-1): EPEVTQTPSHQVTQMGQEVILRCVPISNHLYFYWYRQILGQKVEFLVSFYNNEISEKSEIFDDQFSVERPDGSNFTLKIRSTKLEDSAMYFCASRMGQRAEAFFGQGTRLTVV.

The chain combines TRBV18 with TRBJ1-6, with D perhaps matching TRBD1 (5 bases). Looked up from germline, CDR1 is KGHSH and CDR2 is LQKENI. The ends were cut back, 4 bases at V and 7 bases at J, with 11 bases in the middle. This CDR3 contains 14 residues. CDR3 DNA sequence: TGTGCCAGCTCACGAGGAGCAGGGAATTCACCCCTCCACTTT. Translation: CASSRGAGNSPLHF.

The chain uses TRBV19 and TRBJ1-2, with unresolved D. The germline CDR1 and CDR2 sequences are LNHDA and SQIVND (reference sequence). The CDR3 sequence is 16 residues long. The V end lost 1 base, the J end lost 8 bases, and 20 bases lay between the germline ends. The CDR3 nucleotides are TGTGCCAGTAGTATAGTCGGGCTACCCCCCACGGAGGGCTACACCTTC. Translation gives CASSIVGLPPTEGYTF. The variable domain in full, completed from reference TRBV19 and TRBJ1-2, reads DGGITQSPKYLFRKEGQNVTLSCEQNLNHDAMYWYRQDPGQGLRLIYYSQIVNDFQKGDIAEGYSVSREKKESFPLTVTSAQKNPTAFYLCASSIVGLPPTEGYTFGSGTRLTVV.

The chain links TRBV12-3 or TRBV12-4 to TRBJ2-1; D possibly corresponds to TRBD2 (5 bases). This CDR3 has 12 amino acids. Trimming took 3 bases from V and 13 from J, leaving 13 bases between them. Here the CDR3 reads CASSFIRGVQFF. The CDR3 DNA reads as TGTGCCAGCAGTTTCATTCGGGGTGTACAGTTCTTC.

The V call is TRBV7-2, the J call TRBJ2-7; 9 bases are shared with TRBD1. The CDR3 spans 13 residues. CDR1 SGHTA and CDR2 FQGNSA come from the germline V gene. V shed 4 bases and J 7 bases; nucleotides not matched to a gene: 5. The CDR3 DNA reads TGTGCCAGCAGCTCACAGGGGGCGAGTGAGCAGTACTTC. It encodes CASSSQGASEQYF.

This clone occurred a few times. This chain uses TRBV5-1 with TRBJ1-2; the D gene is possibly TRBD1 (5 bases). V shed 0 bases and J shed 7 bases, with 19 bases lying between them. CDR1 is SGHRS, CDR2 YFSETQ, per germline. This CDR3 comprises 16 residues. CDR3 sequence (DNA): TGCGCCAGCAGCTTGGCCACGGGCGATCCTAGGGGTGGCTACACCTTC. The encoded protein is CASSLATGDPRGGYTF.

The chain is built from TRBV28 and TRBJ2-3; the match to TRBD2 covers 8 bases. Germline loops: CDR1 MDHEN, CDR2 SYDVKM. V was clipped by 8 bases and J by 3 bases; unmatched bases: 10. CDR3 size: 15 residues. This CDR3 is CASLTAAGGTDTQYF. CDR3 nucleotides: TGTGCCAGCCTGACGGCGGCGGGGGGAACAGATACGCAGTATTTT.

The V gene is TRBV9, the J gene TRBJ1-2; TRBD1 is a possible D gene (5 bases). Trimming stripped 0 bases from V and 6 bases from J, with 9 bases between. Germline CDR1 reads SGDLS; CDR2 reads YYNGEE. This CDR3 is built from 13 residues. This chain's CDR3 is CASSVVLGDGYTF. The CDR3 DNA reads TGTGCCAGCAGCGTAGTGTTAGGGGATGGCTACACCTTC.

The chain combines TRBV4-3 with TRBJ2-6; D is perhaps TRBD1 (6 bases). The CDR3 covers 16 residues. Germline values: CDR1 LGHNA, CDR2 YSLEER. Trimming left V 2 bases short and J 4 bases short, with 12 bases between. CDR3 sequence reads: CASSQTGKGGANVLTF. The CDR3 DNA reads TGCGCCAGCAGCCAAACAGGGAAGGGGGGGGCCAACGTCCTGACTTTC.

The chain carries TRBV12-3 or TRBV12-4 and TRBJ2-5; TRBD1 is a possible D gene (5 bases). Trimming removed 6 bases from V and 2 bases from J, with 10 bases in between. This CDR3 has 13 residues. The CDR3 region is CASRPTAQETQYF. CDR3 DNA sequence: TGTGCCAGCAGACCGACAGCTCAAGAGACCCAGTACTTC.

The gene calls are TRBV7-3 and TRBJ2-5; perhaps TRBD2 as D (6 bases). Looked up from germline, CDR1 is SGHTA and CDR2 is FQGTGA. V lost 4 bases and J lost 4, with 10 bases in between. The CDR3 consists of 13 residues. The CDR3 sequence is CASSSEEGETQYF. CDR3 sequence (DNA): TGTGCCAGCAGCTCCGAGGAGGGAGAGACCCAGTACTTC.